Listed below are T cell receptor beta chains from one sample, sequenced in a study of fetal regulatory T cell absence and autoimmunity. TCRdb's table, derived via immunoSEQ multiplex PCR, lists solely in-frame clones and lacks some. This table has about 95,000 clones, approximately 79% appearing once. The sample consisted of pancreas tissue. The receptors were gathered from a male donor with IPEX syndrome. The conserved cysteine and the conserved F or W are not part of the CDR3 here. The D gene is left open where the match is weak.

V gene	J gene	D gene	CDR3 protein
TRBV19	TRBJ2-7	TRBD1	ASSLGTGPYEQY
TRBV11-3	TRBJ2-5	TRBD1	ASSLWDRVETQY
TRBV30	TRBJ2-1	TRBD2	AWSVFAGGDNEQF
TRBV13	TRBJ1-1	.	ASSLGHTEAF
TRBV6-1	TRBJ2-1	TRBD2	AVSKRGVRDEQF
TRBV14	TRBJ1-2	.	ASSQDHRCPIYGYT
TRBV6-5	TRBJ1-2	.	ASSPLRVHYGYT
TRBV2	TRBJ2-3	TRBD2	ASRRDSGGTDTQY
TRBV7-6	TRBJ2-5	.	ASSAQETQY
TRBV6-1	TRBJ2-7	TRBD1	ASSDNMDREDYEQY
TRBV5-5	TRBJ2-5	.	ASSLAFETQY
TRBV19	TRBJ2-3	.	ASSGGPADTQY
TRBV10-2	TRBJ2-2	TRBD2	ASLAGGRGELF
TRBV28	TRBJ1-4	.	ASSLLADSGGYEVF
TRBV7-2	TRBJ2-7	.	ASSLVRDLAYEQY
TRBV18	TRBJ1-6	TRBD1	ASSPLKQGANSPLH
TRBV7-8	TRBJ1-1	TRBD1	ASSRTQGMNTEAF
TRBV25-1	TRBJ2-7	TRBD1	ASSDDRTGDYEQY
TRBV7-9	TRBJ2-3	TRBD2	ASSPTSGGNTDTQY
TRBV30	TRBJ2-7	TRBD2	AWSGRVYEQY
TRBV9	TRBJ1-2	.	ASSVEGRGRGYT
TRBV7-9	TRBJ1-1	.	ASSLAGTEAF
TRBV10-3	TRBJ1-3	.	AISESSSGNTIY
TRBV5-5	TRBJ1-6	TRBD1	ASSLQGAYYNSPLH
TRBV6-1	TRBJ1-1	TRBD1	ASSAGQGVTEAF
TRBV11-3	TRBJ2-1	TRBD1	ASSLVGQGLYNEQF
TRBV5-5	TRBJ2-3	.	ASSLPGSTDTQY
TRBV5-6	TRBJ2-7	.	ASSLPTDEQY
TRBV5-1	TRBJ2-3	TRBD2	ASSSGLGADTQY
TRBV4-1	TRBJ2-7	.	ASSQDDVHY
TRBV5-1	TRBJ2-3	TRBD2	ASSLELAATDTQY
TRBV5-6	TRBJ1-1	.	ASSPDNTWNTEAF
TRBV19	TRBJ2-2	TRBD1	ATTAGGAGTGELF
TRBV5-1	TRBJ2-7	TRBD2	ASSFAGGDEQY
TRBV20-1	TRBJ1-5	.	SAKGQPQH
TRBV4-1	TRBJ1-1	TRBD1	ASSHWTGGTEAF
TRBV6-6	TRBJ2-5	TRBD2	ASTGTSGGWETQY
TRBV21-1	TRBJ2-7	.	ASSKDGTGGFDEQY
TRBV6-1	TRBJ2-2	TRBD2	ASSETSGGPGELF
TRBV11-2	TRBJ1-6	.	ASSLDPQGSYNSPLH
TRBV21-1	TRBJ2-7	.	ASSNCYEQY
TRBV29-1	TRBJ1-1	.	SVEGPTGTEAF
TRBV7-9	TRBJ1-2	TRBD1	ASSLDREGYT
TRBV30	TRBJ1-2	.	AWTAGGYSYT
TRBV27	TRBJ2-1	TRBD2	ASSLRALAVQNNEQF
TRBV13	TRBJ1-2	.	ASSRPRGLTLWGYT